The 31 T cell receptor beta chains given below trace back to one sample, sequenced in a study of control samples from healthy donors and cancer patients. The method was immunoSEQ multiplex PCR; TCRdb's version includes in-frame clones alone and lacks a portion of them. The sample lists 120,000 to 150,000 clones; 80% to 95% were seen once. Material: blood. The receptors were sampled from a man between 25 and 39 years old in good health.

This chain's CDR3 is CASSYDRQATNEKLFF. CDR3 bases: TGTGCCAGCAGTTACGATCGACAGGCCACTAATGAAAAACTGTTTTTT. The chain recombines TRBV2 with TRBJ1-4; D perhaps matches TRBD1 (6 bases). V lost 5 bases and J 2 bases, leaving 15 bases between the germline ends. Germline V gives CDR1 SNHLY, CDR2 FYNNEI. The CDR3 runs 16 residues. The variable domain in full, with the rest retrieved from reference TRBV2 and TRBJ1-4, is EPEVTQTPSHQVTQMGQEVILRCVPISNHLYFYWYRQILGQKVEFLVSFYNNEISEKSEIFDDQFSVERPDGSNFTLKIRSTKLEDSAMYFCASSYDRQATNEKLFFGSGTQLSVL.

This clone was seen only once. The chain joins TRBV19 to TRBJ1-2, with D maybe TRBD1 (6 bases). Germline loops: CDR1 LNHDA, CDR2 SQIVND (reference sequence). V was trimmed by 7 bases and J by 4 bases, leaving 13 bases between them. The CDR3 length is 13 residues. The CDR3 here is CASMGGSGYGYTF. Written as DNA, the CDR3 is TGTGCCAGTATGGGGGGCTCAGGCTATGGCTACACCTTC.

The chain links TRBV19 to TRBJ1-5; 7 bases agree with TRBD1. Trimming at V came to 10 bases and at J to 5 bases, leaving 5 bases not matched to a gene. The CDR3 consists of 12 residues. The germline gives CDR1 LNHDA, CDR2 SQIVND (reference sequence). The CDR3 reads CATTQGHQPQHF. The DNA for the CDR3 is TGTGCCACTACACAGGGGCATCAGCCCCAGCATTTT.

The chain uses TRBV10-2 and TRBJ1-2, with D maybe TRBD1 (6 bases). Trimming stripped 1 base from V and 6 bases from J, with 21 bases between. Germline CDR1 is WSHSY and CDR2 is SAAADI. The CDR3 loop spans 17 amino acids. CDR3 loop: CASSEFKGQSLKNGYTF. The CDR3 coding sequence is TGCGCCAGCAGTGAGTTTAAAGGACAGTCCCTTAAGAATGGCTACACCTTC.

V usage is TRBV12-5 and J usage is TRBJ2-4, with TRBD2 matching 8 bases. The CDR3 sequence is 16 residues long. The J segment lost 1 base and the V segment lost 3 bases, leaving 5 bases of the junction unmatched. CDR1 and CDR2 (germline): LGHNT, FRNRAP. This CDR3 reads CASGLGASGAKNIQYF. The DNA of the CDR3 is TGTGCTAGTGGTTTAGGGGCTAGCGGGGCCAAAAACATTCAGTACTTC.

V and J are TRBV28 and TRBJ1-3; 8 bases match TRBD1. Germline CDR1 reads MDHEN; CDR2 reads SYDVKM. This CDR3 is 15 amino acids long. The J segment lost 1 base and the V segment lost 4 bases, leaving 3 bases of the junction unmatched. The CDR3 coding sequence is TGTGCCAGCAGTTCAGGGGGCGGATCTGGAAACACCATATATTTT. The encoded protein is CASSSGGGSGNTIYF.

In nucleotides, the CDR3 is TGTGCCAGCAGCTTGGGACAGGGGACGTACAATGAGCAGTTCTTC. It is translated as CASSLGQGTYNEQFF. This chain connects TRBV5-4 to TRBJ2-1; TRBD1 matches 8 bases. V was clipped by 0 bases and J by 4 bases; unmatched bases: 3. The CDR3 extends over 15 amino acids. CDR1 and CDR2 (germline): SGHNT, YYREEE (reference sequence).

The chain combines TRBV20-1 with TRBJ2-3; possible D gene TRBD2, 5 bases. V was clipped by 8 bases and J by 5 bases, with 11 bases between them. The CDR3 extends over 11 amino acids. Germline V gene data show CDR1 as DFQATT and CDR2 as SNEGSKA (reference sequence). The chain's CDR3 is CSLGLGDTQYF. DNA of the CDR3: TGCAGTCTCGGACTTGGAGATACGCAGTATTTT.

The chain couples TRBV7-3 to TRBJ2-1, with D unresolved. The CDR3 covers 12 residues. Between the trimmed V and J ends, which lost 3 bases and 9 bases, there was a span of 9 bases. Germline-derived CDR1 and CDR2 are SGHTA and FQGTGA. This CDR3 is CASSLGQSEQFF. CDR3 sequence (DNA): TGTGCCAGCAGCTTGGGTCAGTCTGAGCAGTTCTTC.

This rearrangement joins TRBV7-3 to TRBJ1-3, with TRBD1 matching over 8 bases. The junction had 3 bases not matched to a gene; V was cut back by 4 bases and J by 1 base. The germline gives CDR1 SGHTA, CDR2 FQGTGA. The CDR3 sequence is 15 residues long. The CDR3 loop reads CASSSTGGSGNTIYF. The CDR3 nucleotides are TGTGCCAGCAGCTCCACAGGGGGATCTGGAAACACCATATATTTT.

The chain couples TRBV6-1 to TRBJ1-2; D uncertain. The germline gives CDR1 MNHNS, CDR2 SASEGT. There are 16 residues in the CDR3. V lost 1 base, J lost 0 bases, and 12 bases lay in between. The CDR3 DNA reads TGTGCCAGCAGTGAAGGGCGTACGGCAACTAACTATGGCTACACCTTC. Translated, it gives CASSEGRTATNYGYTF.

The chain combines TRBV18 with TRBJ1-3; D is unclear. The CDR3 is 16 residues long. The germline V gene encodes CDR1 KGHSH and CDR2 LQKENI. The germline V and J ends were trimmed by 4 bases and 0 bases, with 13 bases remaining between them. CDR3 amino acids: CASSLAPGSSGNTIYF. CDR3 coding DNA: TGTGCCAGCTCACTGGCTCCCGGATCCTCTGGAAACACCATATATTTT.

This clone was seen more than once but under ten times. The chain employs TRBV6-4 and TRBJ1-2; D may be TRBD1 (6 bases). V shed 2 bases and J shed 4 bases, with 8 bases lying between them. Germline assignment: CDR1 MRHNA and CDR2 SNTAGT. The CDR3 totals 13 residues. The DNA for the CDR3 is TGTGCCAGCAGTGACGGGGGCGGCTATGGCTACACCTTC. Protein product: CASSDGGGYGYTF.

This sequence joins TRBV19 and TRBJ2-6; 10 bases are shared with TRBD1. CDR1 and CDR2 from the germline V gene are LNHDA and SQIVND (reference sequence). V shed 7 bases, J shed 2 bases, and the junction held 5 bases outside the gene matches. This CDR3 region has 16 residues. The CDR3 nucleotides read TGTGCCAGTATACCGGGACAGGGGACTGGGGCCAACGTCCTGACTTTC. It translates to CASIPGQGTGANVLTF.

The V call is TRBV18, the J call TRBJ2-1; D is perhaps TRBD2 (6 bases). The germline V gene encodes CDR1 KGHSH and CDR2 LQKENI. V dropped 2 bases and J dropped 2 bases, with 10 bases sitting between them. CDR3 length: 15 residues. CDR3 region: CASSPGGVAYNEQFF. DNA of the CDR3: TGTGCCAGCTCACCAGGAGGGGTGGCCTACAATGAGCAGTTCTTC. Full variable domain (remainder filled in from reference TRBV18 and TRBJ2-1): NAGVMQNPRHLVRRRGQEARLRCSPMKGHSHVYWYRQLPEEGLKFMVYLQKENIIDESGMPKERFSAEFPKEGPSILRIQQVVRGDSAAYFCASSPGGVAYNEQFFGPGTRLTVL.

The DNA for the CDR3 is TGTGCCAGCGGGTTGGGGAATAATTCACCCCTCCACTTT. Its translation: CASGLGNNSPLHF. The gene calls are TRBV12-3 or TRBV12-4 and TRBJ1-6; no clear D gene. The CDR3 totals 13 residues. The V gene lost 8 bases and the J gene lost 5 bases, with 10 bases spanning the gap.

The CDR3 loop reads CASRDNTGSNTEAFF. The CDR3 nucleotides read TGTGCCAGCAGAGACAATACAGGGTCGAACACTGAAGCTTTCTTT. The chain links TRBV25-1 to TRBJ1-1; D is possibly TRBD1 (6 bases). Deletions cut 6 bases from V and 1 base from J, with 15 bases between. Germline V gene sequence: CDR1 MGHDK, CDR2 SYGVNS. The CDR3 spans 15 residues.

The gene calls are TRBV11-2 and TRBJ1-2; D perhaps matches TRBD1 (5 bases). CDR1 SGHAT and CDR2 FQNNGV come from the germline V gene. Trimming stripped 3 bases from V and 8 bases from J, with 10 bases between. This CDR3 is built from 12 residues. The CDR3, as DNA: TGTGCCAGCAGCTTTCTAGGGGACGGCTACACCTTC. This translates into CASSFLGDGYTF.

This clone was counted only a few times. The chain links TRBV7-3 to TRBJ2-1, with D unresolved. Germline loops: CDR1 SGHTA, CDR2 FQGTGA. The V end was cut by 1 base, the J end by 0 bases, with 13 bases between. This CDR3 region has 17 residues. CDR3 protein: CASSLMGSPSSYNEQFF. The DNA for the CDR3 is TGTGCCAGCAGCTTAATGGGCTCCCCGAGCTCCTACAATGAGCAGTTCTTC.

CDR3 loop: CASTMDRMNTEAFF. The CDR3 nucleotides are TGTGCCAGCACCATGGACAGAATGAACACTGAAGCTTTCTTT. The chain couples TRBV11-2 to TRBJ1-1, with D possibly TRBD1 on 6 matching bases. CDR1 and CDR2 (germline): SGHAT, FQNNGV. The CDR3 has 14 residues. Trimming stripped 7 bases from V and 0 bases from J, with 12 bases between.

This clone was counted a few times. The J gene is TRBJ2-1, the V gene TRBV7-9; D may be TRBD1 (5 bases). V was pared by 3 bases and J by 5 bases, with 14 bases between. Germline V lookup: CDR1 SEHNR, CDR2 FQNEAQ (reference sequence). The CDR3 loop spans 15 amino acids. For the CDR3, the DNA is TGTGCCAGCAGCTTGGAGACCAAAGGGGACAATGAGCAGTTCTTC. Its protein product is CASSLETKGDNEQFF.

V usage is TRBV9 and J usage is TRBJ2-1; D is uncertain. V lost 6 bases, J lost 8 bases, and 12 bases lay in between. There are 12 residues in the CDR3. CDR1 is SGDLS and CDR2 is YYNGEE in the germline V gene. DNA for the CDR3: TGTGCCAGCAATCGGGCGACCGATGAGCAGTTCTTC. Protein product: CASNRATDEQFF.

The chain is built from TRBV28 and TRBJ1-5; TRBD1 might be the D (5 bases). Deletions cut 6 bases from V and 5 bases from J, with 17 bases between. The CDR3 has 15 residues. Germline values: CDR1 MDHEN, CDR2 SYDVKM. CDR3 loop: CASSMVGGIDQPQHF. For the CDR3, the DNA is TGTGCCAGCAGCATGGTTGGGGGAATAGATCAGCCCCAGCATTTT.

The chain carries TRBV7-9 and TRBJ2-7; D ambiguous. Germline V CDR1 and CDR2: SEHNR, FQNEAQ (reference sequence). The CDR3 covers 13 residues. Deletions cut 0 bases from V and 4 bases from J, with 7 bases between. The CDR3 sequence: CASSLAVSYEQYF. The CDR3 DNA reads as TGTGCCAGCAGCTTAGCAGTCTCTTACGAGCAGTACTTC.

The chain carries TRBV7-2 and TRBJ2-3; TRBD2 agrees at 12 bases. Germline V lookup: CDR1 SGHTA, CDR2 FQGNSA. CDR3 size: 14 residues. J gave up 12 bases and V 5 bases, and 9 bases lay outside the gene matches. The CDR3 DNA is TGTGCCAGCAGCGAAGGACTAGCGGGGAACTTACAGTATTTT. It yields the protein CASSEGLAGNLQYF.

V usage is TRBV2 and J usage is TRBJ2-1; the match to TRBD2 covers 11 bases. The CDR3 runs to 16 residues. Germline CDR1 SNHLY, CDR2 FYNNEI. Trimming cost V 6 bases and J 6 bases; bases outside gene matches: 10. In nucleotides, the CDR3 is TGTGCCAGCAGACTCCCGGGACTAGCGGCGGCCAATGAGCAGTTCTTC. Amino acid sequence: CASRLPGLAAANEQFF.

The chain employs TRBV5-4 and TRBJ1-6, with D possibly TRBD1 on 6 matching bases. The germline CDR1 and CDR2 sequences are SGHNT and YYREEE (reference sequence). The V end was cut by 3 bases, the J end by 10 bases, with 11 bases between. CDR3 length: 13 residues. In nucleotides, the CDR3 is TGTGCCAGCAGCTCGGGGGCCGCCTCACCCCTCCACTTT. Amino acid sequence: CASSSGAASPLHF.

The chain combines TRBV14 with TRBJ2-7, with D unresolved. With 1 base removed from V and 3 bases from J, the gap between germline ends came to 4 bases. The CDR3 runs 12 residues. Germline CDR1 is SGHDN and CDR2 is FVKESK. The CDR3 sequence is CASSQGGYEQYF. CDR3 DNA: TGTGCCAGCAGCCAAGGAGGCTACGAGCAGTACTTC.

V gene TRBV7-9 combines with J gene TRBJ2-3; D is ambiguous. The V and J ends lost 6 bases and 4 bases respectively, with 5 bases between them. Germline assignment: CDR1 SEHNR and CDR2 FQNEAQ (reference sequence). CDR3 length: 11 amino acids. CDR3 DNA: TGTGCCAGCAGAGTTGCAGATACGCAGTATTTT. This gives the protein CASRVADTQYF.

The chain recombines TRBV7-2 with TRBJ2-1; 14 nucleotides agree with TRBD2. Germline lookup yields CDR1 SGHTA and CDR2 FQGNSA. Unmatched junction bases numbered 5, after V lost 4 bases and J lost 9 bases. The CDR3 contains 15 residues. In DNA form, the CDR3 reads TGTGCCAGCAGCTCACGACTAGCGGGGGGGTCTGAGCAGTTCTTC. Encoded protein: CASSSRLAGGSEQFF.

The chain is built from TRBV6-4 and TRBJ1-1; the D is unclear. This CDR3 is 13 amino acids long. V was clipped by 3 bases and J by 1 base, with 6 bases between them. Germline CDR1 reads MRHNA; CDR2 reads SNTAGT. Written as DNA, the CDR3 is TGTGCCAGCAGTGAATATAGGAACACTGAAGCTTTCTTT. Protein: CASSEYRNTEAFF.